This passage covers 3 T cell receptor beta chains from one sample sequenced in a study of T cell responses to AZD1222 COVID-19 vaccine. TCRdb's copy holds only in-frame clones and misses some; the assay was immunoSEQ multiplex PCR. The profile shows 68,000 or so clones, more than 70% of them singletons. The material was peripheral blood, obtained on day 0 of AZD1222 vaccination. These receptors all come from an adult in good health.

The genes are TRBV6-5 and TRBJ1-1; possible D gene TRBD1, 6 bases. The CDR3 is 12 residues long. The V end lost 6 bases, the J end lost 3 bases, and 8 bases lay between the germline ends. Germline loops: CDR1 MNHEY, CDR2 SVGAGI. CDR3 sequence reads: CASRRGDTEAFF. DNA of the CDR3: TGTGCCAGCAGAAGGGGGGACACTGAAGCTTTCTTT.

V gene TRBV11-3 combines with J gene TRBJ1-1; D is possibly TRBD1 (5 bases). The germline CDR1 and CDR2 sequences are SGHNT and YENEEA. Trimming stripped 1 base from V and 8 bases from J, with 8 bases between. This CDR3 has 12 residues. DNA for the CDR3: TGTGCCAGCAGCTTAGGGGGGGGAGAAGCTTTCTTT. Encoded protein: CASSLGGGEAFF.

The chain combines TRBV4-1 with TRBJ1-3; D not resolved. Trimming removed 1 base at V and 8 bases at J, with 15 bases between. In germline, CDR1 is MGHRA, CDR2 YSYEKL. The CDR3 has 15 residues. CDR3 nucleotide sequence: TGCGCCAGCAGCCAAGGACCGGACCGTCGGTACACCATATATTTT. It is translated as CASSQGPDRRYTIYF.